This T cell receptor (beta chain) was identified during a study of blood T cell repertoires in COVID-19. At the level of the study: Sites across the United States, Italy and Spain contributed samples from acute and convalescent COVID-19. T cells, B-cell-depleted T cells, or PBMCs supplied cDNA or gDNA.

Details on this clone: This same CDR3 is encoded by further DNA sequences in the sample.

Germline V gene data show CDR1 as SGHRS and CDR2 as YFSETQ. V was pared by 0 bases and J by 1 base, with 10 bases between. This CDR3 is 15 amino acids long. In the authors' methods: Reference gene primer amplification gave nucleated cell count estimates. This table comes from immunoSEQ multiplex PCR, and its TCRdb copy is limited to in-frame clones, with some not included. V, J and clone size are those of that table, while D and trimming were read from the DNA. The sample holds some 400,000 clones; 90% to 95% are singletons and the top ten take about 0.78%. Contact with a PCR-confirmed or clinician-diagnosed COVID-19 case occurred within 2 weeks of entry.

Material for sequencing was PBMCs or T cells enriched from blood (not recorded which). The chain joins TRBV5-1 to TRBJ1-1; perhaps TRBD1 as D (5 bases). The TCR comes from a middle-aged woman who had been exposed to COVID-19. The CDR3 loop is CASSLDGQGNTEAFF. The CDR3 region has the DNA TGCGCCAGCAGCTTGGATGGACAAGGGAACACTGAAGCTTTCTTT.